This entry lists 20 T cell receptor beta chains sequenced from one sample in a study of blood T cell repertoires in COVID-19. Profiling relied on immunoSEQ multiplex PCR, and the TCRdb table lists in-frame clones only, not all of them. The sample carries approximately 65,000 clones, about 81% recorded once. The material sequenced was peripheral blood. The receptors were sampled from a man at least 80 years old with acute or convalescent COVID-19.

Only a few counts were recorded for this clone. J is TRBJ2-7 and V is TRBV5-1; weak D call: TRBD1 (5 bases). The CDR3 is 15 amino acids. Trimming took off 0 bases at V and 5 bases at J, with 15 bases between the two ends. Germline V CDR1 and CDR2: SGHRS, YFSETQ. This chain's CDR3 is CASSLAPAGMNEQYF. CDR3 DNA sequence: TGCGCCAGCAGCTTGGCCCCGGCAGGGATGAACGAGCAGTACTTC.

J is TRBJ1-2 and V is TRBV11-2; D is ambiguous. Germline V lookup: CDR1 SGHAT, CDR2 FQNNGV. V was shortened by 11 bases and J by 8 bases, with 15 bases between the two germline ends. The CDR3 is 11 amino acids. CDR3 region: CAVSGRKGYTF. The CDR3 coding sequence is TGTGCCGTTTCTGGGCGAAAGGGCTACACCTTC.

This clone was picked up one time. CDR3 loop: CASESSGGHSYEQYF. CDR3 nucleotides: TGTGCCAGCGAATCTAGCGGGGGCCACTCCTACGAGCAGTACTTC. The chain combines TRBV6-5 with TRBJ2-7, with 10 nucleotides matching TRBD2. After removal of 8 bases from V and 0 bases from J, the junction contained 7 bases not matched to a gene. There are 15 residues in the CDR3. CDR1 is MNHEY, CDR2 SVGAGI, per germline.

This clone was observed a handful of times. V and J are TRBV7-8 and TRBJ2-7; TRBD1 agrees at 9 bases. Germline V gives CDR1 SGHVS, CDR2 FQNEAQ. The CDR3 sequence is 17 residues long. V lost 8 bases, J lost 2 bases, and 16 bases stayed unmatched. The CDR3 DNA reads as TGTGCCAGCGCTTCACAATTCGGGACAGGGAGTACCTACGAGCAGTACTTC. Protein: CASASQFGTGSTYEQYF. Full variable domain (remainder filled in from reference TRBV7-8 and TRBJ2-7): GAGVSQSPRYKVAKRGQDVALRCDPISGHVSLFWYQQALGQGPEFLTYFQNEAQLDKSGLPSDRFFAERPEGSVSTLKIQRTQQEDSAVYLCASASQFGTGSTYEQYFGPGTRLTVT.

The V and J genes are TRBV3-1 (or the pseudogene TRBV3-2) and TRBJ2-7; 10 bases line up with TRBD2. Germline V gene sequence: CDR1 LGHDT, CDR2 YNNKEL (reference sequence). The trim removed 1 base at V and 4 bases at J, leaving 4 bases unmatched. This CDR3 has 15 amino acids. The CDR3 protein is CASSQASGGPYEQYF. As DNA, the CDR3 is TGTGCCAGCAGCCAAGCTAGCGGGGGCCCATACGAGCAGTACTTC.

The rearrangement uses TRBV19 and TRBJ1-1; D gene ambiguous. V lost 9 bases and J lost 7, with 9 bases in between. This CDR3 has 10 residues. CDR1 LNHDA and CDR2 SQIVND come from the germline V gene (reference sequence). This CDR3 reads CASIDNEAFF. In nucleotides, the CDR3 is TGTGCCAGCATCGACAATGAAGCTTTCTTT.

This clone was found a few times. This CDR3 reads CAISESMAAGGYNEQFF. The CDR3 coding sequence is TGTGCCATCAGTGAGTCGATGGCAGCGGGTGGCTACAATGAGCAGTTCTTC. The chain employs TRBV10-3 and TRBJ2-1, with D perhaps matching TRBD2 (6 bases). The CDR3 contains 17 residues. V was cut by 0 bases and J by 3 bases, with 15 bases left in between. CDR1 ENHRY and CDR2 SYGVKD come from the germline V gene.

This rearrangement joins TRBV6-2 or TRBV6-3 to TRBJ1-1, with TRBD1 matching over 7 bases. Trimming at V came to 5 bases and at J to 4 bases, leaving 10 bases not matched to a gene. Germline lookup yields CDR1 MNHEY and CDR2 SVGEGT. CDR3 size: 15 residues. This CDR3 reads CASSKNRGGGTEAFF. The CDR3 bases are TGTGCCAGCAGTAAGAACAGGGGTGGCGGCACTGAAGCTTTCTTT.

The rearrangement links TRBV4-3 to TRBJ2-1; 9 bases match TRBD2. Germline V CDR1 and CDR2: LGHNA, YSLEER. The CDR3 consists of 15 residues. V lost 4 bases and J lost 5; bases outside the gene matches: 6. The CDR3 region has the DNA TGCGCCAGCAGCCCTCTAGCGGGAACGGACAATGAGCAGTTCTTC. Translated, it gives CASSPLAGTDNEQFF.

The V gene is TRBV19, the J gene TRBJ2-3; D remains ambiguous. Germline V gene sequence: CDR1 LNHDA, CDR2 SQIVND (reference sequence). V was shortened by 5 bases and J by 0 bases, with 9 bases between the two germline ends. This CDR3 spans 14 amino acids. The CDR3 coding sequence is TGTGCCAGTAGTTCTATCCTAAGCACAGATACGCAGTATTTT. It is translated as CASSSILSTDTQYF.

The CDR3 DNA reads as TGTGCCAGCAGTCCCCGACTAGCGGGAGTTACCAGCACAGATACGCAGTATTTT. This translates into CASSPRLAGVTSTDTQYF. The chain uses TRBV6-2 or TRBV6-3 and TRBJ2-3; 12 bases are shared with TRBD2. The CDR3 is 18 residues long. Germline-derived CDR1 and CDR2 are MNHEY and SVGEGT. V shed 5 bases, J shed 0 bases, and the junction held 9 bases outside the gene matches.

This chain links TRBV5-1 with TRBJ2-2, with D tentatively TRBD2 (6 bases). Trimming left V 0 bases short and J 7 bases short, with 10 bases between. Germline lookup yields CDR1 SGHRS and CDR2 YFSETQ. The CDR3 is 14 amino acids. The CDR3 sequence is CASSLESGGGELFF. CDR3 DNA: TGCGCCAGCAGCTTGGAGTCCGGGGGCGGGGAGCTGTTTTTT.

The genes are TRBV7-6 and TRBJ2-1; D not resolved. V lost 2 bases, J lost 8 bases, and 13 bases lay in between. The V gene's germline CDR1 is SGHVS and CDR2 FNYEAQ. The CDR3 runs 14 residues. CDR3 sequence (DNA): TGTGCCAGCAGCTTACTTCCATTAGTGTATGAGCAGTTCTTC. Amino acid sequence: CASSLLPLVYEQFF.

J is TRBJ2-6 and V is TRBV19; perhaps TRBD2 as D (6 bases). CDR3 size: 19 residues. The V gene's germline CDR1 is LNHDA and CDR2 SQIVND (reference sequence). V was cut by 3 bases and J by 2 bases, with 20 bases left in between. CDR3 in DNA: TGTGCCAGTAGTATCCCTTTACACGGGAGTGGGACTGGGGCCAACGTCCTGACTTTC. This codes for CASSIPLHGSGTGANVLTF.

The V call is TRBV6-5, the J call TRBJ2-7, with D possibly matching TRBD1 (5 bases). The V gene's germline CDR1 is MNHEY and CDR2 SVGAGI. CDR3 length: 13 amino acids. V was trimmed by 10 bases and J by 0 bases, leaving 13 bases between them. The CDR3 loop reads CAIYRPSSYEQYF. In nucleotides, the CDR3 is TGTGCCATTTACAGGCCCAGCTCCTACGAGCAGTACTTC.

The V and J genes are TRBV19 and TRBJ2-2, with TRBD1 matching 8 bases. Trimming cost V 9 bases and J 7 bases; bases outside gene matches: 10. From germline, CDR1 is LNHDA and CDR2 SQIVND (reference sequence). The CDR3 contains 14 residues. The CDR3 sequence: CASQGAGRYGELFF. In DNA form, the CDR3 reads TGTGCCAGCCAGGGGGCAGGGAGATACGGGGAGCTGTTTTTT.

J is TRBJ2-7 and V is TRBV28; D might be TRBD1 (6 bases). Between the trimmed V and J ends, which lost 7 bases and 3 bases, there was a span of 16 bases. The CDR3 length is 14 residues. CDR1 and CDR2 from the germline V gene are MDHEN and SYDVKM. The CDR3 DNA is TGTGCCAGCAAAATTCCAGGACAGAGCTACGAGCAGTACTTC. Residues: CASKIPGQSYEQYF.

This chain connects TRBV15 to TRBJ2-5, with 8 bases fitting TRBD1. V lost 2 bases and J lost 5; bases outside the gene matches: 1. The CDR3 loop spans 13 amino acids. Germline values: CDR1 LNHNV, CDR2 YYDKDF (reference sequence). CDR3 nucleotide sequence: TGTGCCACCAGCAGATACAGGGGGGAGACCCAGTACTTC. The encoded protein is CATSRYRGETQYF.

The CDR3 region is CASSSVLGGETGELFF. As DNA, the CDR3 is TGCGCCAGCAGCTCGGTCCTCGGGGGAGAGACCGGGGAGCTGTTTTTT. The chain employs TRBV5-1 and TRBJ2-2, with D possibly TRBD2 on 6 matching bases. This CDR3 region has 16 residues. Trimming left V 3 bases short and J 5 bases short, with 17 bases between. Germline V CDR1 and CDR2: SGHRS, YFSETQ. The full variable domain, in which reference TRBV5-1 and TRBJ2-2 provide the parts outside the CDR3, is KAGVTQTPRYLIKTRGQQVTLSCSPISGHRSVSWYQQTPGQGLQFLFEYFSETQRNKGNFPGRFSGRQFSNSRSEMNVSTLELGDSALYLCASSSVLGGETGELFFGEGSRLTVL.

The chain combines TRBV27 with TRBJ1-2; D is ambiguous. The CDR3 is made up of 17 amino acids. The V gene's germline CDR1 is MNHEY and CDR2 SMNVEV (reference sequence). The V end lost 0 bases, the J end lost 2 bases, and 16 bases lay between the germline ends. The CDR3 bases are TGTGCCAGCAGTTTATCAGCGCCACTTCTCGGAAACTATGGCTACACCTTC. This sequence encodes CASSLSAPLLGNYGYTF.